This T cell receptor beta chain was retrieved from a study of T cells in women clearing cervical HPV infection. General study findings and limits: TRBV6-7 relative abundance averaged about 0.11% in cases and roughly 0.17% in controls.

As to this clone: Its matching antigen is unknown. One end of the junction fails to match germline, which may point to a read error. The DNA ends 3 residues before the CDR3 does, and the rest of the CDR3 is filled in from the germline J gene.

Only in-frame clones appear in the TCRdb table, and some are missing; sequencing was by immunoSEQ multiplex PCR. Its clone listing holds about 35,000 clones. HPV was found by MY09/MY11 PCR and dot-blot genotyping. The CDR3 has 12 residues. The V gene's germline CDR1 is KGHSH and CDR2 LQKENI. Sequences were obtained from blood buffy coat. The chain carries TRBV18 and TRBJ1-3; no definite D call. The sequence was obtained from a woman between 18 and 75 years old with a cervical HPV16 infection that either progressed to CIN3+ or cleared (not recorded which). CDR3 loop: CASSPEENTIYF. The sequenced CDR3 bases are TGTGCCAGCTCACCTGAAGAGAACACA.